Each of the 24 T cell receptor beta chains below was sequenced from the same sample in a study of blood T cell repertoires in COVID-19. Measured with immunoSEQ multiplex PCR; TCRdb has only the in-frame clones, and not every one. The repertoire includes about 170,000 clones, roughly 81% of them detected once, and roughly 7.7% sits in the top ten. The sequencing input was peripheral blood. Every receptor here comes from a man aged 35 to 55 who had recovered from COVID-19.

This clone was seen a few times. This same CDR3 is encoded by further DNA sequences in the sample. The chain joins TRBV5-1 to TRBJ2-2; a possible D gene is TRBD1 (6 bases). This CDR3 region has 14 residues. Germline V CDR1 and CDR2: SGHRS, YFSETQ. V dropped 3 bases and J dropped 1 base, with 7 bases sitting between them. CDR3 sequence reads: CASSSGQNTGELFF. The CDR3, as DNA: TGCGCCAGCAGCTCGGGACAGAACACCGGGGAGCTGTTTTTT.

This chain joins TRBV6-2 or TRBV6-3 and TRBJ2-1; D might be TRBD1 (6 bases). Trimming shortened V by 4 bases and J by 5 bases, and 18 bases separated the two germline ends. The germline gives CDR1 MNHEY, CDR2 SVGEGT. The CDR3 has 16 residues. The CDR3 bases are TGTGCCAGCAGTTCCGGGACATTAAAAGGGCACAATGAGCAGTTCTTC. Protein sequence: CASSSGTLKGHNEQFF.

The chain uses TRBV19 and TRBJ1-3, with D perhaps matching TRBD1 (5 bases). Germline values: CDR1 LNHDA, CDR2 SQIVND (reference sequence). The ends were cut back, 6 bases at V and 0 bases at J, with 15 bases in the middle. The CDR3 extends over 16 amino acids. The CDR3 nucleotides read TGTGCCAGTAGGACAGAGGACGGCCGCTCTGGAAACACCATATATTTT. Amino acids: CASRTEDGRSGNTIYF.

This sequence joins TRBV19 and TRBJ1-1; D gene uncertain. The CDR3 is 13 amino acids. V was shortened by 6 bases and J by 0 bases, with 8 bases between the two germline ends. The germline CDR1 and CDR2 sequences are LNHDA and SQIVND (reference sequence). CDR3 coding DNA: TGTGCCAGTAGCTCGGAGTTGAACACTGAAGCTTTCTTT. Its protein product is CASSSELNTEAFF.

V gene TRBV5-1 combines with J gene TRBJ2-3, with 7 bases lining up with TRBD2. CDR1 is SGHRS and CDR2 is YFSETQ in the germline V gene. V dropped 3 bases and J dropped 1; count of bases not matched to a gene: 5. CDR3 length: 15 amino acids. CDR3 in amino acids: CASSWSGTGTDTQYF. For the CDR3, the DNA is TGCGCCAGCAGCTGGAGCGGGACGGGCACAGATACGCAGTATTTT.

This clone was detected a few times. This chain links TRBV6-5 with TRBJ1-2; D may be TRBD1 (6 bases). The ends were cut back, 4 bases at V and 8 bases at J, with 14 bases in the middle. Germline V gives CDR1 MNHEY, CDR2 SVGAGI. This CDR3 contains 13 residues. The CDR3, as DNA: TGTGCCAGCAGTTCCGTCACAGGGCGAGGCTACACCTTC. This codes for CASSSVTGRGYTF.

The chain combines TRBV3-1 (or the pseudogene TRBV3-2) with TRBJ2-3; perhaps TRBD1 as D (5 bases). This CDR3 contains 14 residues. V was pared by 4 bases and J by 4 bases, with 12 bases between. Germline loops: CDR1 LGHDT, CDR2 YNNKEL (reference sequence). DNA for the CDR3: TGTGCCAGCAGCCCCTCCAGGGCTTCAGATACGCAGTATTTT. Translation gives CASSPSRASDTQYF.

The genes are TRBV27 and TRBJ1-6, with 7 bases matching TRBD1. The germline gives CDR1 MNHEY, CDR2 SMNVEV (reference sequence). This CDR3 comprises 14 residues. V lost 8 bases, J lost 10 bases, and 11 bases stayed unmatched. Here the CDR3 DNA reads TGTGCCAGCCATCAGGGGGGACTGGGATCACCCCTCCACTTT. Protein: CASHQGGLGSPLHF.

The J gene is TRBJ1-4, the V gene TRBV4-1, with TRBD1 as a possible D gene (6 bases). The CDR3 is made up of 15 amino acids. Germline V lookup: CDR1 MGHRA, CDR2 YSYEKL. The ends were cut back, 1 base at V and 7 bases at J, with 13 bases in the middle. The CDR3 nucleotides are TGCGCCAGCAGCCAAGGGGGTACAGGGACTGAAAAACTGTTTTTT. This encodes CASSQGGTGTEKLFF.

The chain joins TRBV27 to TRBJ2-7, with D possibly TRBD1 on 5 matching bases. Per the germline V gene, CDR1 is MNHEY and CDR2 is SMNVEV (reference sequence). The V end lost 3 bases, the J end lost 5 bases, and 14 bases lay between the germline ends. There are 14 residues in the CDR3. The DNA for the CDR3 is TGTGCCAGCAGTTTTCTCAGGGCACTCGACGAGCAGTACTTC. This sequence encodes CASSFLRALDEQYF.

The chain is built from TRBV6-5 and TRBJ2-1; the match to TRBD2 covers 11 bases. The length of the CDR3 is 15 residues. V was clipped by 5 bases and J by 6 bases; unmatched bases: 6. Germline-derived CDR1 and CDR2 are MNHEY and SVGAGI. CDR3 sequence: CASSNLAGGTNEQFF. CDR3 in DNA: TGTGCCAGCAGTAACCTAGCGGGGGGCACCAATGAGCAGTTCTTC.

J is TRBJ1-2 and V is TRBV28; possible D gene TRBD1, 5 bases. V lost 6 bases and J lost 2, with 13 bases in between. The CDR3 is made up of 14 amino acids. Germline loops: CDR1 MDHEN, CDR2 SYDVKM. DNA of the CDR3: TGTGCCAGCAGCCTTCCCGGGGGGAACTATGGCTACACCTTC. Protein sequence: CASSLPGGNYGYTF.

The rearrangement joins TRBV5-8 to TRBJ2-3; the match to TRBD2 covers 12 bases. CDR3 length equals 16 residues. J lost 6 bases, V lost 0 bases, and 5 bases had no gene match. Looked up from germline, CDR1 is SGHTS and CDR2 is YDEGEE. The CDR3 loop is CASSLGRTSGMDTQYF. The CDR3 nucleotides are TGTGCCAGCAGCTTGGGCCGGACTAGCGGGATGGATACGCAGTATTTT.

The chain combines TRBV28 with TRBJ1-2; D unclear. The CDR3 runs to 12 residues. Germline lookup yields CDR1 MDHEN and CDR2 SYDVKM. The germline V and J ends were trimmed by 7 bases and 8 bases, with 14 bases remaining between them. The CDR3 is CASIGRDGGYTF. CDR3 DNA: TGTGCCAGCATAGGGAGGGATGGCGGCTACACCTTC.

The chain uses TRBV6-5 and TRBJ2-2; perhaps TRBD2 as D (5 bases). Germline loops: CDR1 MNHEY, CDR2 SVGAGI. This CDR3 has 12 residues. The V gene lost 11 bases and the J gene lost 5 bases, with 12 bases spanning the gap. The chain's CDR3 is CAGSTGTGELFF. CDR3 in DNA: TGTGCCGGATCGACGGGGACCGGGGAGCTGTTTTTT.

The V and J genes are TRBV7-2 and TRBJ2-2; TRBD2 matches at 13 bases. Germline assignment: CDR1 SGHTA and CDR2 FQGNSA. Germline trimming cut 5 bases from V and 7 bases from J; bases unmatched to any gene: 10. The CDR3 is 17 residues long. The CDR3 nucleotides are TGTGCCAGCAGCACTGATGGACTAGCGGGGGTTGGCGGGGAGCTGTTTTTT. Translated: CASSTDGLAGVGGELFF.

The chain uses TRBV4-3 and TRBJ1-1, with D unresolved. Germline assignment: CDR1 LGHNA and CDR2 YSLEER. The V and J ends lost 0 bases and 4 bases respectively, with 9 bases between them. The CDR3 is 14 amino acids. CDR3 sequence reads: CASSQDGRGTEAFF. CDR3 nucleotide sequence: TGCGCCAGCAGCCAAGACGGCCGGGGCACTGAAGCTTTCTTT.

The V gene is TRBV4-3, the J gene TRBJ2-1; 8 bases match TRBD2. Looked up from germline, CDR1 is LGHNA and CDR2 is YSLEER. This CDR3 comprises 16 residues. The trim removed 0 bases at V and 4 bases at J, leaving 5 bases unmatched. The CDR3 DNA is TGCGCCAGCAGCCAAGATCAACTAGCGGTATACAATGAGCAGTTCTTC. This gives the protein CASSQDQLAVYNEQFF.

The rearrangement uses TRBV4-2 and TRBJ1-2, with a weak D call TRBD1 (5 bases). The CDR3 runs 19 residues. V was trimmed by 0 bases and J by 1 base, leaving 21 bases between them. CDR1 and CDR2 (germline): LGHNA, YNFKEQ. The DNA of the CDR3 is TGTGCCAGCAGCCAAGATTTAGCGGACAACCTTCACCTTAACTATGGCTACACCTTC. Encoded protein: CASSQDLADNLHLNYGYTF.

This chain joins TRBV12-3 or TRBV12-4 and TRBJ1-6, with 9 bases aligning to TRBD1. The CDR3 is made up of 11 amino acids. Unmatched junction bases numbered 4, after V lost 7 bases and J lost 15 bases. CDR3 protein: CASTGGQGLHF. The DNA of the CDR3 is TGTGCCAGCACCGGGGGACAGGGCCTCCACTTT.

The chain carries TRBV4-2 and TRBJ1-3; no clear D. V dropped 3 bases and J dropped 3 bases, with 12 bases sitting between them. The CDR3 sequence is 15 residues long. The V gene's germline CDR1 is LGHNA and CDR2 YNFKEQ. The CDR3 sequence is CASSQAALGGNTIYF. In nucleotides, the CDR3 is TGTGCCAGCAGCCAGGCAGCGCTGGGTGGAAACACCATATATTTT.

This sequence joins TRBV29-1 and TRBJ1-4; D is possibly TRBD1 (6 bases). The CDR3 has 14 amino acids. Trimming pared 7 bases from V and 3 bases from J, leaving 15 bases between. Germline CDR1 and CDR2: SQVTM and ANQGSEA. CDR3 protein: CSAYPQGPNEKLFF. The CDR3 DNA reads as TGCAGCGCCTACCCACAGGGACCTAATGAAAAACTGTTTTTT.

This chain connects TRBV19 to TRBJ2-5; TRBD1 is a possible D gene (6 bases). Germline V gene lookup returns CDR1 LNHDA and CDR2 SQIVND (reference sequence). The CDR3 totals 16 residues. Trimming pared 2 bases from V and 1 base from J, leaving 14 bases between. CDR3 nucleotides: TGTGCCAGTAGTATACAGGGGTATCCTCCCCAAGAGACCCAGTACTTC. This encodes CASSIQGYPPQETQYF.

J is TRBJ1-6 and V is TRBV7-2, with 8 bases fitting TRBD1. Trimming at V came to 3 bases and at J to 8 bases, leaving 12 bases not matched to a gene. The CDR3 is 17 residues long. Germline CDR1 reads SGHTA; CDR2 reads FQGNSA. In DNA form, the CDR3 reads TGTGCCAGCAGCTTGGCCCTCGGACAGGGTTCGGATTCACCCCTCCACTTT. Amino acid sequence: CASSLALGQGSDSPLHF.